The source of this TCR beta chain is a study of graft-versus-host responses after intestinal transplantation. Study details: All recipients were transplanted with multivisceral, liver-intestinal, or isolated intestinal grafts. Anti-thymocyte globulin served as induction for all recipients, who then took tacrolimus and steroids for roughly 3 years.

As concerns this clone: Its antigen is currently unknown.

TCRdb keeps only in-frame clones here, not all; method: immunoSEQ multiplex PCR. Of about 110,000 clones in the sample, 87% were seen once. Germline trimming cut 4 bases from V and 5 bases from J; bases unmatched to any gene: 9. The CDR3 sequence is 16 residues long. The germline CDR1 and CDR2 sequences are SGHNT and YYREEE (reference sequence). This clonotype originated in a human donor who was the organ donor for an intestinal transplant. The material sequenced was unstimulated CD4+ T cells sorted from spleen or lymph node cells, taken before transplant. The rearrangement uses TRBV5-4 and TRBJ2-5, with 12 bases lining up with TRBD2. The CDR3 is CASSRAASGGAETQYF. DNA of the CDR3: TGTGCCAGCAGCCGGGCGGCTAGCGGGGGGGCTGAGACCCAGTACTTC.